The clone carrying this TCR beta chain was counted many times. Its antigen remains unknown. The sample belongs to a study of early T cells in non-severe SARS-CoV-2 infection. Turning to the study itself: With bulk RNA from unsorted whole blood as input, sequencing yielded unpaired chains.

Points from the study as a whole: VDJdb matching skewed toward anti-spike CD8 responses, missing private and CD4 specificities.

The TCR library protocol was used to attach unique molecular identifiers. These identifiers were attached to individual cDNA molecules. MiXCR was run by TCRdb on the 5' RACE reads, yielding one entry per CDR3 protein. Of tens of thousands of distinct CDR3 sequences in the sample, more than 4.5% were seen once. The CDR3 is 14 amino acids. Per the germline V gene, CDR1 is GTSNPN and CDR2 is SVGIG (reference sequence). V was pared by 4 bases and J by 5 bases, with 12 bases between. The sample was whole blood, taken at baseline. The origin of this receptor is an adult who was a healthcare worker with PCR-confirmed SARS-CoV-2 infection or an uninfected control (not recorded which). The V and J genes are TRBV30 and TRBJ1-6; D is uncertain. The CDR3 DNA reads TGTGCCTGGAAACCCTGGATGGATAATTCACCCCTCCACTTT. It is translated as CAWKPWMDNSPLHF.